This passage covers 9 T cell receptor beta chains from one sample sequenced in a study of metastatic and nonmetastatic thyroid tumors. Via MiXCR, TCRdb re-called the PCR reads. The data hold around 19,000 clones, with roughly 12% observed a single time. All patients were treatment-naive before thyroid surgery. The sequencing sample was made of blood. The receptors come from a female donor with papillary thyroid cancer or a benign thyroid nodule (not recorded which). Some clones in this sample may be carry-over from other donors' samples.

This clone came up many times. The chain couples TRBV20-1 to TRBJ1-1; TRBD1 aligns across 9 bases. CDR1 DFQATT and CDR2 SNEGSKA come from the germline V gene (reference sequence). This CDR3 contains 14 residues. V lost 1 base to trimming and J lost 1 base; unmatched junction nucleotides: 1. This CDR3 is CSARGGQGNTEAFF. The CDR3 DNA follows: TGCAGTGCTAGAGGGGGACAGGGGAACACTGAAGCTTTCTTT.

This clone was picked up many times. This chain's CDR3 is CAISGGQTLSGANVLTF. CDR3 in DNA: TGTGCCATCAGTGGGGGGCAGACCCTCTCTGGGGCCAACGTCCTGACTTTC. The gene calls are TRBV10-3 and TRBJ2-6, with D possibly TRBD1 on 6 matching bases. Per germline, CDR1 ENHRY and CDR2 SYGVKD. The CDR3 is made up of 17 amino acids. Trimming cost V 4 bases and J 0 bases, with 13 bases left between them.

This clone has more than one count but fewer than ten. The genes are TRBV6-4 and TRBJ1-6, with a possible D match to TRBD1 (6 bases). This CDR3 is 14 amino acids long. Per the germline V gene, CDR1 is MRHNA and CDR2 is SNTAGT. Deletions cut 3 bases from V and 9 bases from J, with 12 bases between. CDR3 amino acids: CASSDKGGGSPLHF. CDR3 bases: TGTGCCAGCAGTGATAAGGGGGGGGGTTCACCCCTCCACTTT.

This sequence joins TRBV6-1 and TRBJ1-1; possible D gene TRBD1, 5 bases. Germline loops: CDR1 MNHNS, CDR2 SASEGT. V was clipped by 8 bases and J by 5 bases, with 18 bases between them. CDR3 size: 14 residues. CDR3 in DNA: TGTGCCAGCTGGGACGGGCGGGGTATAACTGAAGCTTTCTTT. Amino acid sequence: CASWDGRGITEAFF.

By frequency in the sample, this clone is large (0.1 to 1%). The J gene is TRBJ2-2, the V gene TRBV25-1; 9 bases agree with TRBD1. The length of the CDR3 is 15 residues. The germline V gene has CDR1 MGHDK and CDR2 SYGVNS. The V gene end was trimmed by 2 bases and the J gene end by 3 bases; junction bases not matched to a gene: 1. DNA of the CDR3: TGTGCCAGCAGTGAAGGGGACAGGGACACCGGGGAGCTGTTTTTT. Its protein is CASSEGDRDTGELFF. Full variable domain (missing parts from reference TRBV25-1 and TRBJ2-2): EADIYQTPRYLVIGTGKKITLECSQTMGHDKMYWYQQDPGMELHLIHYSYGVNSTEKGDLSSESTVSRIRTEHFPLTLESARPSHTSQYLCASSEGDRDTGELFFGEGSRLTVL.

This clone was found many times. The rearrangement uses TRBV20-1 and TRBJ2-7; 8 bases map to TRBD1. The CDR3 totals 13 residues. The V gene end was trimmed by 6 bases and the J gene end by 3 bases; junction bases not matched to a gene: 7. The germline gives CDR1 DFQATT, CDR2 SNEGSKA (reference sequence). The CDR3 DNA follows: TGCAGTGCCGTGACAGGGGTGGGCTACGAGCAGTACTTC. Amino acids: CSAVTGVGYEQYF.

This clone has at least ten counts. The chain employs TRBV20-1 and TRBJ2-7; D ambiguous. Germline CDR1 DFQATT, CDR2 SNEGSKA (reference sequence). V gave up 7 bases and J gave up 6 bases, with 16 bases separating them. The CDR3 is 12 residues long. The DNA for the CDR3 is TGCAGTGGCCGTCGTTTCGACGTCGAGCAGTACTTC. This sequence encodes CSGRRFDVEQYF.

This clone was detected many times. The V and J genes are TRBV20-1 and TRBJ2-1; D is uncertain. V was trimmed by 3 bases and J by 14 bases, leaving 11 bases between them. Germline V CDR1 and CDR2: DFQATT, SNEGSKA (reference sequence). CDR3 length: 10 amino acids. The CDR3 is CSARLETEFF. Written as DNA, the CDR3 is TGCAGTGCTAGGCTGGAGACTGAGTTCTTC.

This clone has a count of ten or more. This chain joins TRBV2 and TRBJ2-5; 14 bases map to TRBD2. From germline, CDR1 is SNHLY and CDR2 FYNNEI. The J segment lost 9 bases and the V segment lost 6 bases, leaving 6 bases of the junction unmatched. The CDR3 extends over 14 amino acids. The CDR3 here is CASRGTSGSLAQYF. CDR3 coding DNA: TGTGCCAGCAGGGGGACTAGCGGGAGTTTGGCCCAGTACTTC.